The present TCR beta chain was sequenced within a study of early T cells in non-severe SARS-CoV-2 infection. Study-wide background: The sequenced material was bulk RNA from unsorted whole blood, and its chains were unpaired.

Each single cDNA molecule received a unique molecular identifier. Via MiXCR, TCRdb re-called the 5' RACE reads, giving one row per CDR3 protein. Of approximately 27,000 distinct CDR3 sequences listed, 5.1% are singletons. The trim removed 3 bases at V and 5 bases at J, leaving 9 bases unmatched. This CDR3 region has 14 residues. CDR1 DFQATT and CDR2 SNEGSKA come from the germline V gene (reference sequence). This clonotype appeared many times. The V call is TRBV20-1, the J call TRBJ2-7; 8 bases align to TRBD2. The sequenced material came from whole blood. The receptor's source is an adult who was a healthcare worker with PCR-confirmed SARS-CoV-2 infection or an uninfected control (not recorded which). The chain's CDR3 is CSASPPGGGNEQYF. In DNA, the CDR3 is TGCAGTGCTAGCCCCCCGGGGGGGGGCAACGAGCAGTACTTC.